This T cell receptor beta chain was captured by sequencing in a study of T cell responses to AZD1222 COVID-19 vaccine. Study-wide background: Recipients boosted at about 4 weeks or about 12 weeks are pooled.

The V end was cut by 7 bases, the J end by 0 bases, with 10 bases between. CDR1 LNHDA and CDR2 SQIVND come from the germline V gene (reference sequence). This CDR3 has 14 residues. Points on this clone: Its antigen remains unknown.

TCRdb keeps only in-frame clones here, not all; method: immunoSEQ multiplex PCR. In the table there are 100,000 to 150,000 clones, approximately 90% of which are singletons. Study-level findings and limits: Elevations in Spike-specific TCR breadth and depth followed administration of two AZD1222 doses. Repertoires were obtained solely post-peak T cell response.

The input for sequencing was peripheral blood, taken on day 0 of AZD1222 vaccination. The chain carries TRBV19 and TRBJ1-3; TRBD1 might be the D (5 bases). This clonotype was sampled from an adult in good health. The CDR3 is CASIDSRSGNTIYF. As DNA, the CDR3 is TGTGCCAGTATCGACAGCCGCTCTGGAAACACCATATATTTT.